Reported below is one T cell receptor beta chain. The entry originates in a study of blood T cell repertoires in COVID-19. On the study more broadly: Whether acute or convalescent, the COVID-19 samples came from the United States, Italy and Spain. PBMCs, B-cell-depleted T cells, or T cells were the source of the cDNA or gDNA that made up the material.

Under the authors' procedure: Amplification of reference gene primers provided the estimated nucleated cell counts. The protocol was immunoSEQ multiplex PCR, while the TCRdb copy is restricted to in-frame clones and leaves out a portion. V and J calls and clone size come straight from that table; D and trimming were deduced from the DNA. The repertoire consists of around 100,000 clones, with over 80% occurring once and the leading ten covering over 4%. Trimming took 4 bases from V and 3 from J; bases not matched to a gene: 13. Germline V gene data show CDR1 as LGHNA and CDR2 as YSLEER. The CDR3 extends over 17 amino acids.

The sample taken for sequencing was peripheral blood. The chain links TRBV4-3 to TRBJ2-3, with 7 bases fitting TRBD1. This receptor was taken from a woman aged 45-60 years with acute or convalescent COVID-19. The CDR3 DNA is TGCGCCAGCAGCCCAGCGGTGATGGGACAGTCTACAGATACGCAGTATTTT. Protein sequence: CASSPAVMGQSTDTQYF.